The 3 T cell receptor beta chains presented below share a single source sample, sequenced in a study of Graves' ophthalmopathy and Graves' hyperthyroidism. RNA served as the template for amplifying TCR beta CDR3 regions. HTBI-primed RT-PCR formed the first round, and a multiplex PCR formed the second. TCRdb re-called the multiplex PCR reads through MiXCR, storing one row per CDR3 protein. Of 500,000 to 700,000 distinct CDR3 sequences in the sample, under 45% were seen once. Sequencing was performed on peripheral blood or thyroid tissue (not recorded which). The origin of the receptors is an adult man with Graves' hyperthyroidism.

This clonotype was detected a few times. This chain links TRBV4-1 with TRBJ1-2; 8 bases line up with TRBD1. This CDR3 contains 13 residues. The J segment lost 4 bases and the V segment lost 5 bases, leaving 3 bases of the junction unmatched. Germline CDR1 reads MGHRA; CDR2 reads YSYEKL. The CDR3 spells CASSGGQAYGYTF. The CDR3 bases are TGCGCCAGCAGCGGGGGACAGGCCTATGGCTACACCTTC.

This clonotype was seen at least ten times. The chain couples TRBV10-3 to TRBJ2-2; TRBD2 aligns across 8 bases. V lost 5 bases, J lost 0 bases, and 11 bases stayed unmatched. The CDR3 is 18 amino acids. From germline, CDR1 is ENHRY and CDR2 SYGVKD. In DNA form, the CDR3 reads TGTGCCATCAGTCCCGGGACTAGAGATTTCGCGAACACCGGGGAGCTGTTTTTT. Amino acid sequence: CAISPGTRDFANTGELFF.

Concerning this clonotype itself: A much larger clone differs by one base, so this may be a read error. The genes are TRBV6-5 and TRBJ1-2, with a tentative D call TRBD1 (6 bases). The CDR3 is 14 residues long. Germline V lookup: CDR1 MNHEY, CDR2 SVGAGI. The germline V and J ends were trimmed by 5 bases and 8 bases, with 18 bases remaining between them. CDR3 coding DNA: TGTGCCAGCAGTAAAATTGACAGGCGGTGCGGCTACACCTTC. Amino acids: CASSKIDRRCGYTF.